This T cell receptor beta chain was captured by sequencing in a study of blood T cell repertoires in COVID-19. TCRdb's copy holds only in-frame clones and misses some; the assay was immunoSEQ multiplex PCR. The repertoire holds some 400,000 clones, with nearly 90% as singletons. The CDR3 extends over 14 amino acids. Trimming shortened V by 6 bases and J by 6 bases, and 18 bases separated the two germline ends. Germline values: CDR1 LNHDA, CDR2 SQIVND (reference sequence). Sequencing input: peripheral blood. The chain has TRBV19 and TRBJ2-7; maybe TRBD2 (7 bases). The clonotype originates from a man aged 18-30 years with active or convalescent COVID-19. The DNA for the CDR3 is TGTGCCAGTAGCCAAGGCGGGGGCCTCGGCGAGCAGTACTTC. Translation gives CASSQGGGLGEQYF.